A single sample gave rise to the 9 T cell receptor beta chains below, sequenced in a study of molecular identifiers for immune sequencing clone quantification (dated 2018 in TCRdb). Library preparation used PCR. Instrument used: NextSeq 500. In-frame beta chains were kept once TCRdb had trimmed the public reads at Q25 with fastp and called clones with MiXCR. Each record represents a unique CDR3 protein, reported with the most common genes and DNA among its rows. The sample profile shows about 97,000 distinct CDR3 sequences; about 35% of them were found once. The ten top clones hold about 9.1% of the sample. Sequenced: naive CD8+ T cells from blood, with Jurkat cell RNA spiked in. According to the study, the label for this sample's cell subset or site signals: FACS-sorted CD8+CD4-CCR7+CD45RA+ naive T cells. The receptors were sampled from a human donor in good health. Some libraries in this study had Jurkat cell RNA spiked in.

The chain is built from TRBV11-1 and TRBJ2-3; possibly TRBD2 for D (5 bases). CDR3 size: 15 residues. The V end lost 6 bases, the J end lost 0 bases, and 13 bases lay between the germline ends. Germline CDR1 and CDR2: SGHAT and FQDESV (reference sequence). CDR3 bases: TGTGCCAGCAGTACTAGGGTCGCTAGCACAGATACGCAGTATTTT. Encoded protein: CASSTRVASTDTQYF. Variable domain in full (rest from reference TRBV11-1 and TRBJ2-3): EAEVAQSPRYKITEKSQAVAFWCDPISGHATLYWYRQILGQGPELLVQFQDESVVDDSQLPKDRFSAERLKGVDSTLKIQPAELGDSAMYLCASSTRVASTDTQYFGPGTRLTVL.

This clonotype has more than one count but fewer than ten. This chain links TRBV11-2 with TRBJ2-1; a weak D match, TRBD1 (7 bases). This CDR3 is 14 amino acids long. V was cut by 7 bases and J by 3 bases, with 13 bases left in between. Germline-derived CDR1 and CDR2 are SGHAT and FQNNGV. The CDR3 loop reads CASTRRDSYNEQFF. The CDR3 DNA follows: TGTGCCAGCACCCGGAGGGACAGCTACAATGAGCAGTTCTTC.

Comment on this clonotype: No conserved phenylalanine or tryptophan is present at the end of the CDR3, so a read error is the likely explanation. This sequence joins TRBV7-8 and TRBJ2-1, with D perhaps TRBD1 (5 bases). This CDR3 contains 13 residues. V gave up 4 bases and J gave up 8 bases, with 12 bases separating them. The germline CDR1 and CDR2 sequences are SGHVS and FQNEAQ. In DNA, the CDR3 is TGTGCCAGCAGCTCGATCAGGGCCCATGAGCAGTTCTCC. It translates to CASSSIRAHEQFS.

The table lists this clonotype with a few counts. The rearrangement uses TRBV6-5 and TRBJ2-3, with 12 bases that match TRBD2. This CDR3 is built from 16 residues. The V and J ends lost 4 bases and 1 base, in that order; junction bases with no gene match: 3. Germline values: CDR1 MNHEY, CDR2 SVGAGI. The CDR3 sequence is CASSWRLAGGTDTQYF. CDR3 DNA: TGTGCCAGCAGTTGGAGACTAGCGGGAGGCACAGATACGCAGTATTTT.

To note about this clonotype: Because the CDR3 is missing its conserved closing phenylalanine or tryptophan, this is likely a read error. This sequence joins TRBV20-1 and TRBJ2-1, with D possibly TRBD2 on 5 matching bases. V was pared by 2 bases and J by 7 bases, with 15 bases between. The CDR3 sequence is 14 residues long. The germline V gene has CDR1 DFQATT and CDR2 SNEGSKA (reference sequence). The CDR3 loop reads CSARYLRAGNEQFI. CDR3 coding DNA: TGCAGTGCTAGATATCTGCGGGCGGGTAATGAGCAGTTCATC.

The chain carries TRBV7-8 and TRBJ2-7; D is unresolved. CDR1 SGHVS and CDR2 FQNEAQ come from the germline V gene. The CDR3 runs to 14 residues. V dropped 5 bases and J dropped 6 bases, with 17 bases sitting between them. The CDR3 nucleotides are TGTGCCAGCAGCGAAGAAAATAGACGTCGCGAGCAGTACTTC. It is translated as CASSEENRRREQYF.

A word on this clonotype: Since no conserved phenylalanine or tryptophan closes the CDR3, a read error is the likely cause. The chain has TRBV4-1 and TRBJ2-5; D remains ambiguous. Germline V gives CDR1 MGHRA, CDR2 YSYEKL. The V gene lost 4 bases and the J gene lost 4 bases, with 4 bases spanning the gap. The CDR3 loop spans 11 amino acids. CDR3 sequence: CASSLRETQYY. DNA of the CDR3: TGCGCCAGCAGCCTCCGAGAGACCCAGTACTAC.

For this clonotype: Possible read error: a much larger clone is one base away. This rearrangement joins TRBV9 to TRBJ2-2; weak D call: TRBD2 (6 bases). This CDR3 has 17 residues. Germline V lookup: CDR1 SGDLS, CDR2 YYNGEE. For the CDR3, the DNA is TGTGCCAGCAGCGTAGAGGAGCCGGGAGCGCACACCGGGGAGCTGGTTTTT. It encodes CASSVEEPGAHTGELVF.

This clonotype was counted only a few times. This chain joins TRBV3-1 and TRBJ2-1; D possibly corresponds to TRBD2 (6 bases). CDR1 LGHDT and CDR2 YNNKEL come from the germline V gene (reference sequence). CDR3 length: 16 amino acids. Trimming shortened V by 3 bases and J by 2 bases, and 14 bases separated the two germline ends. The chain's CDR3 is CASSHEAGYAYNEQFF. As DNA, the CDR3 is TGTGCCAGCAGCCACGAAGCGGGTTACGCCTACAATGAGCAGTTCTTC.